A single sample is the source of the 27 T cell receptor beta chains below, sequenced in a study of spatial heterogeneity in lung cancer. The time point was: sample taken at primary tumor resection. TCRdb used MiXCR to reprocess the 5' RACE reads, holding one entry per CDR3 protein. The sample consists of 30,000 to 45,000 distinct CDR3 sequences, 6.5% to 9% of them appearing once. The input for sequencing was PBMCs, taken at surgery. The receptors come from a female donor with early-stage non-small cell lung cancer.

The table lists this clonotype with many counts. The CDR3 nucleotides are TGTGCCAGCAGCTTAGCGTCCACAGGGGGCGACATTCAGTACTTC. Amino acid sequence: CASSLASTGGDIQYF. The V gene is TRBV7-2, the J gene TRBJ2-4; 9 bases match TRBD1. The CDR3 is made up of 15 amino acids. V gave up 0 bases and J gave up 8 bases; unmatched junction bases: 5. CDR1 and CDR2 (germline): SGHTA, FQGNSA.

The CDR3 loop is CSARDSDRDSSGNTIYF. In DNA, the CDR3 is TGCAGTGCTAGAGACTCGGACAGGGATAGCTCTGGAAACACCATATATTTT. The rearrangement uses TRBV20-1 and TRBJ1-3, with 8 nucleotides matching TRBD1. Unmatched junction bases numbered 7, after V lost 0 bases and J lost 0 bases. The CDR3 consists of 17 residues. Germline CDR1 reads DFQATT; CDR2 reads SNEGSKA (reference sequence).

This chain joins TRBV30 and TRBJ2-5, with D unclear. The CDR3 extends over 12 amino acids. Trimming removed 5 bases at V and 4 bases at J, with 11 bases between. Germline V CDR1 and CDR2: GTSNPN, SVGIG (reference sequence). The chain's CDR3 is CAWDSTRETQYF. CDR3 DNA sequence: TGTGCCTGGGATTCAACCCGAGAGACCCAGTACTTC.

By sample share, this clonotype is medium-sized. The chain couples TRBV20-1 to TRBJ2-3; D not certain. Germline V gene sequence: CDR1 DFQATT, CDR2 SNEGSKA (reference sequence). The V end was cut by 6 bases, the J end by 2 bases, with 12 bases between. This CDR3 has 13 amino acids. The CDR3 sequence: CSAPPGNTDTQYF. The CDR3 nucleotides are TGCAGTGCCCCCCCCGGTAACACAGATACGCAGTATTTT.

This clonotype was detected a few times. CDR3 DNA sequence: TGCAGTGCTATCTTCGCGGAAGAAGAGACCCAGTACTTC. Its protein product is CSAIFAEEETQYF. This chain joins TRBV20-1 and TRBJ2-5; the D is unclear. Germline CDR1 DFQATT, CDR2 SNEGSKA (reference sequence). The CDR3 loop spans 13 amino acids. V dropped 4 bases and J dropped 3 bases, with 12 bases sitting between them.

In the case of this clonotype: Given a much more abundant clone one base away, this may be a read error. The chain joins TRBV19 to TRBJ1-2; perhaps TRBD1 as D (5 bases). Germline values: CDR1 LNHDA, CDR2 SQIVND (reference sequence). This CDR3 region has 15 residues. Written as DNA, the CDR3 is TGTGCCAGTAGTCAGATAGGGGACTTTAACTATGGCCACACCTTC. This translates into CASSQIGDFNYGHTF.

The rearrangement links TRBV7-9 to TRBJ2-3; D is possibly TRBD1 or TRBD2 (5 bases each). Between the trimmed V and J ends, which lost 2 bases and 4 bases, there was a span of 16 bases. CDR1 and CDR2 from the germline V gene are SEHNR and FQNEAQ (reference sequence). This CDR3 spans 16 amino acids. The CDR3 reads CASSLNPGPVPDTQYF. In nucleotides, the CDR3 is TGTGCCAGCAGCTTAAATCCGGGGCCGGTCCCAGATACGCAGTATTTT.

The chain uses TRBV12-3 or TRBV12-4 and TRBJ2-1, with 7 bases aligning to TRBD2. The CDR3 covers 15 residues. After removal of 3 bases from V and 4 bases from J, the junction contained 6 bases not matched to a gene. The CDR3 nucleotides read TGTGCCAGCAGTTTGTTTGCGGGAGCATACAATGAGCAGTTCTTC. It specifies CASSLFAGAYNEQFF.

This clonotype was seen ten or more times. V gene TRBV10-3 combines with J gene TRBJ1-6; D is unresolved. The V gene's germline CDR1 is ENHRY and CDR2 SYGVKD. V was cut by 8 bases and J by 0 bases, with 8 bases left in between. This CDR3 has 14 residues. CDR3 region: CAIRGSSYNSPLHF. The CDR3, as DNA: TGTGCCATCCGAGGGAGCTCCTATAATTCACCCCTCCACTTT.

Many counts were recorded for this clonotype. The DNA for the CDR3 is TGTGCCAGCAGCCCCCGGGACAGGGGGGCGAGCGAGCAGTACTTC. This encodes CASSPRDRGASEQYF. The rearrangement uses TRBV21-1 and TRBJ2-7; TRBD1 is the table's D call, not checked against the DNA. TRBV21-1 corresponds to a pseudogene. The CDR3 is made up of 15 amino acids.

This clonotype showed up many times. The V gene is TRBV18, the J gene TRBJ1-1; 9 bases map to TRBD1. The CDR3 has 11 amino acids. Germline trimming cut 3 bases from V and 10 bases from J; bases unmatched to any gene: 0. Per germline, CDR1 KGHSH and CDR2 LQKENI. CDR3 coding DNA: TGTGCCAGCTCACCGGACAGGGGAGCTTTCTTT. It yields the protein CASSPDRGAFF.

This clonotype was seen at least ten times. The V call is TRBV20-1, the J call TRBJ2-5, with 10 bases identical to TRBD2. V lost 6 bases, J lost 5 bases, and 6 bases stayed unmatched. The CDR3 is 13 amino acids. From germline, CDR1 is DFQATT and CDR2 SNEGSKA (reference sequence). The CDR3 sequence: CSAEAGGRETQYF. The CDR3 nucleotides read TGCAGTGCCGAAGCGGGAGGGCGGGAGACCCAGTACTTC.

This clonotype was observed many times. V is TRBV4-1 and J is TRBJ1-5; 8 nucleotides match TRBD1. The germline gives CDR1 MGHRA, CDR2 YSYEKL. The CDR3 has 16 residues. V was pared by 0 bases and J by 7 bases, with 8 bases of the junction left unmatched. CDR3 protein: CASSQDGPRGLQPQHF. DNA of the CDR3: TGCGCCAGCAGCCAAGATGGGCCCAGGGGGCTGCAGCCCCAGCATTTT.

This clonotype came up a few times. The chain recombines TRBV30 with TRBJ1-1; 7 bases line up with TRBD1. The V and J ends lost 5 bases and 1 base, in that order; junction bases with no gene match: 4. This CDR3 comprises 13 residues. The V gene's germline CDR1 is GTSNPN and CDR2 SVGIG (reference sequence). Written as DNA, the CDR3 is TGTGCCTGGGATCGGACAGGGAACACTGAAGCTTTCTTT. It is translated as CAWDRTGNTEAFF. Filled out from reference TRBV30 and TRBJ1-1, the complete variable domain reads SQTIHQWPATLVQPVGSPLSLECTVEGTSNPNLYWYRQAAGRGLQLLFYSVGIGQISSEVPQNLSASRPQDRQFILSSKKLLLSDSGFYLCAWDRTGNTEAFFGQGTRLTVV.

This clonotype was counted only a few times. V gene TRBV7-2 combines with J gene TRBJ2-3; 14 bases agree with TRBD2. The germline V gene has CDR1 SGHTA and CDR2 FQGNSA. CDR3 size: 16 residues. V was pared by 4 bases and J by 5 bases, with 5 bases of the junction left unmatched. CDR3 coding DNA: TGTGCCAGCAGCTCCGGGACTAGCGGGAGTGGAGATACGCAGTATTTT. It is translated as CASSSGTSGSGDTQYF.

This clonotype was seen more than once but under ten times. This chain links TRBV5-1 with TRBJ2-1; D might be TRBD2 (5 bases). This CDR3 region has 14 residues. V lost 1 base and J lost 7, with 12 bases in between. Germline lookup yields CDR1 SGHRS and CDR2 YFSETQ. The CDR3 bases are TGCGCCAGCAGCTTGACTGCGGGCCAAAATGAGCAGTTCTTC. Translation gives CASSLTAGQNEQFF.

This clonotype was seen many times. This sequence joins TRBV5-1 and TRBJ2-1; maybe TRBD2 (6 bases). Trimming removed 7 bases from V and 9 bases from J, with 14 bases in between. Germline CDR1 SGHRS, CDR2 YFSETQ. This CDR3 spans 12 amino acids. CDR3 nucleotide sequence: TGCGCCAGCGGAATAGCGGTCGGTGAGCAGTTCTTC. Amino acid sequence: CASGIAVGEQFF.

Note on this clonotype: This may be a read error: a much more frequent sequence differs by one nucleotide. The chain joins TRBV28 to TRBJ2-6, with 10 bases that match TRBD2. Germline-derived CDR1 and CDR2 are MDHEN and SYDVKM. CDR3 size: 18 residues. CDR3 in DNA: TGTGCCAGCAGCCAACGAAGCGGGAGGGCCTCTGGGGCCAACGTCCCGACTTTC. This gives the protein CASSQRSGRASGANVPTF.

The chain uses TRBV29-1 and TRBJ1-5, with D maybe TRBD1 (5 bases). The CDR3 runs 13 residues. CDR1 and CDR2 (germline): SQVTM, ANQGSEA. Trimming shortened V by 4 bases and J by 4 bases, and 11 bases separated the two germline ends. CDR3 sequence: CSVVQQVNQPQHF. As DNA, the CDR3 is TGCAGCGTTGTTCAACAGGTTAATCAGCCCCAGCATTTT.

This clonotype was observed many times. The chain links TRBV2 to TRBJ1-6, with a tentative D call TRBD1 (5 bases). Trimming cost V 4 bases and J 8 bases, with 15 bases left between them. The germline V gene encodes CDR1 SNHLY and CDR2 FYNNEI. This CDR3 spans 15 amino acids. This CDR3 reads CASSVGLGDYSPLHF. The CDR3 region has the DNA TGTGCCAGCAGTGTTGGCCTGGGGGATTATTCACCCCTCCACTTT.

In this sample, this clonotype turned up a few times. The chain carries TRBV20-1 and TRBJ1-6, with 7 bases that match TRBD1. This CDR3 spans 13 amino acids. The germline gives CDR1 DFQATT, CDR2 SNEGSKA (reference sequence). V was pared by 4 bases and J by 8 bases, with 5 bases of the junction left unmatched. The CDR3 spells CSANTGEDSPLHF. In nucleotides, the CDR3 is TGCAGTGCTAATACAGGGGAGGATTCACCCCTCCACTTT.

This clonotype was picked up many times. This chain joins TRBV4-2 and TRBJ2-7; D possibly uses TRBD1 or TRBD2 (5 bases each). CDR1 is LGHNA and CDR2 is YNFKEQ in the germline V gene. V lost 1 base to trimming and J lost 3 bases, with 10 bases between them. The CDR3 loop spans 14 amino acids. CDR3 sequence: CASSQGEGNYEQYF. CDR3 coding DNA: TGTGCCAGCAGCCAAGGTGAGGGGAACTACGAGCAGTACTTC.

In its sample, this clonotype was seen a few times. The V and J genes are TRBV18 and TRBJ2-3, with 8 bases matching TRBD2. CDR1 is KGHSH and CDR2 is LQKENI in the germline V gene. CDR3 length: 18 residues. Trimming removed 3 bases from V and 4 bases from J; junction bases left unmatched: 15. The CDR3 DNA sequence: TGTGCCAGCTCACCTCGAGCCAGCGGGGGAAGAGTAGCAGATACGCAGTATTTT. Translated: CASSPRASGGRVADTQYF.

The chain recombines TRBV5-1 with TRBJ2-3, with D perhaps matching TRBD2 (6 bases). Germline V lookup: CDR1 SGHRS, CDR2 YFSETQ. The V end was cut by 0 bases, the J end by 2 bases, with 19 bases between. The CDR3 has 18 residues. CDR3 sequence reads: CASSLARLAGRSTDTQYF. For the CDR3, the DNA is TGCGCCAGCAGCTTGGCCAGGTTGGCGGGGAGGTCCACAGATACGCAGTATTTT.

This clonotype was found many times. This chain uses TRBV2 with TRBJ1-5; D ambiguous. The germline gives CDR1 SNHLY, CDR2 FYNNEI. CDR3 length equals 14 residues. The ends were cut back, 2 bases at V and 1 base at J, with 6 bases in the middle. CDR3 bases: TGTGCCAGCAGTGAAAGCGGCAGCAATCAGCCCCAGCATTTT. This codes for CASSESGSNQPQHF.

Regarding this clonotype: A clone one base away is much larger, so this may be a read error. This chain uses TRBV5-1 with TRBJ1-1; 8 bases are shared with TRBD1. CDR3 length equals 12 residues. The V gene's germline CDR1 is SGHRS and CDR2 YFSETQ. J was trimmed by 9 bases and V by 4 bases; bases with no gene match: 5. The CDR3 coding sequence is TGCGCCAGCAGCGGACAGGGAGGTAAAGCTTTCTTT. Translated, it gives CASSGQGGKAFF.

In this sample, this clonotype turned up a few times. The rearrangement joins TRBV6-2 or TRBV6-3 to TRBJ2-5; D ambiguous. Deletions cut 5 bases from V and 5 bases from J, with 12 bases between. The CDR3 sequence is 13 residues long. In germline, CDR1 is MNHEY, CDR2 SVGEGT. In DNA, the CDR3 is TGTGCCAGCAGTGAGATCCATCGGGAGACCCAGTACTTC. Its protein product is CASSEIHRETQYF.